The rows below give T cell receptor beta chains drawn from one sample of a study of identical twins. One entry per CDR3 protein, called by TCRdb with MiXCR from the 5' RACE reads. The profile shows approximately 500,000 distinct CDR3 sequences, 15% of them singletons. The data also belong to a second study, concerning yellow fever vaccine responses in identical twins.

The sample taken for sequencing was CD4+ T cells sorted from blood. The receptors derive from a woman under 30 in good health. Both conserved end residues are part of each CDR3. The D gene is left open where the match is weak. Only part of the rows carry a size: once, few, many, or a class if the clone is expanded.

v_call	clone_size	j_call	d_call	cdr3_nt	cdr3_aa
TRBV15	.	TRBJ2-3	TRBD1	TGTGCCACCAGCAGAAGGCAGGGGGTCCTGGTGGGAAGGGCAGATACGCAGTATTTT	CATSRRQGVLVGRADTQYF
TRBV2	.	TRBJ2-2	.	TGTGCCAGCAGTGAGGCGGGCACCGGGGAGCTGTTTTTT	CASSEAGTGELFF
TRBV12-3/TRBV12-4	many	TRBJ1-4	.	TGTGCCAGCAGCGGTTCTAATGAAAAACTGTTTTTT	CASSGSNEKLFF
TRBV6-1	.	TRBJ1-3	TRBD1	TGTGCCATCAGTGAAGCCTTGCAGGGGGCGGCTGGAAACACCATATATTTT	CAISEALQGAAGNTIYF
TRBV6-1	few	TRBJ2-7	.	TGTGCCAGCAGATCGTACTTACTGTACGAGCAGTACTTC	CASRSYLLYEQYF
TRBV3-1	few	TRBJ1-1	.	TGTGCCAGCAGCCCGACGTCCCTACAGGGAGCTTTCTTT	CASSPTSLQGAFF
TRBV20-1	many	TRBJ1-3	.	TGCAGTGCTAGAGAAACAACGGTAGACACCATATATTTT	CSARETTVDTIYF
TRBV6-5	few	TRBJ2-7	.	TGTGCCAGCAGTTCGACGGGAGACGTACGTTGGTACTTC	CASSSTGDVRWYF
TRBV10-3	.	TRBJ2-2	TRBD2	TGTGCCATCAGACCTGTCGGGGGGGCCGCCGGGGAGCTGTTTTTT	CAIRPVGGAAGELFF
TRBV12-3/TRBV12-4	.	TRBJ2-2	TRBD2	TGTGCCAGCAGTCTTAGCGGGAGAGGGAACACCGGGGAGCTGTTTTTT	CASSLSGRGNTGELFF
TRBV15	once	TRBJ2-5	TRBD2	TGTGCCACCAGCAGAGCTGTTAGCGGGGGGCAAGAGACCCAGTACTTC	CATSRAVSGGQETQYF
TRBV5-1	.	TRBJ2-3	TRBD2	TGCGCCAGCAGCCCGGGGGCCCTAGCGGGAGTCGCAGATACGCAGTATTTT	CASSPGALAGVADTQYF
TRBV7-8	few	TRBJ1-1	.	TGTGCCAGCACCAGGTTACGAGGATTGAACACTGAAGCTTTCTTT	CASTRLRGLNTEAFF
TRBV5-1	few	TRBJ2-1	TRBD2	TGCGCCAGCAGCCCGGGACTAGCGGGAGGCCTGAGCTCCTACAATGAGCAGTTCTTC	CASSPGLAGGLSSYNEQFF
TRBV6-1	few	TRBJ2-7	TRBD1	TGTGCCAGCAAAAGGTCCAGGGGGCCGTCCTACGAGCAGTACTTC	CASKRSRGPSYEQYF
TRBV10-3	.	TRBJ2-7	TRBD2	TGTGCCACCTACCCCGGGTCGTTGTGGGAGGGTCCCTACGAGCAGTACTTC	CATYPGSLWEGPYEQYF
TRBV20-1	.	TRBJ2-3	TRBD1	TGCAGTGCCCTCGGGACAGGGGCGATCACAGATACGCAGTATTTT	CSALGTGAITDTQYF
TRBV14	few	TRBJ1-1	.	TGTGCCAGCAGCCAAGAGTGGGGGTCACCTTCCAAATTT	CASSQEWGSPSKF
TRBV24-1	many	TRBJ2-2	TRBD1	TGTGCCACGACAGGGGTGAACACCGGGGAGCTGTTTTTT	CATTGVNTGELFF
TRBV28	.	TRBJ1-2	.	TGTGCCAGCAGTTTTCCCGGACAGCTTAACACCTTC	CASSFPGQLNTF
TRBV4-1	.	TRBJ2-2	TRBD1	TGCGCCAGCAGCCTCGGACAGGTGAACACCGGGGAGCTGTTTTTT	CASSLGQVNTGELFF
TRBV5-1	.	TRBJ1-2	TRBD1	TGCGCCAGCAGCCCACAGGGGGCAGGTCGTGGCTACACCTTC	CASSPQGAGRGYTF
TRBV5-4	.	TRBJ2-1	.	TGTGCCAGCAGCTTGGGGCTGCTCTCCTACAATGAGCAGTTCTTC	CASSLGLLSYNEQFF
TRBV6-6	many	TRBJ1-6	.	TGTGCCAGCAGTTACTCCAGGGAGGCCCTCCACTTT	CASSYSREALHF
TRBV6-4	few	TRBJ1-1	.	TGTGCCAGCAGTCGTGAGGGGGACACTGAAGCTTTCTTT	CASSREGDTEAFF
TRBV5-1	many	TRBJ2-2	.	TGCGCCAGCAGCTTGGAGGTGTTCGCGAACACCGGGGAGCTGTTTTTT	CASSLEVFANTGELFF
TRBV5-5	few	TRBJ2-2	.	TGTGCCAGCAGCCCGGCGGGCCCCCAATCGAACACCGGGGAGCTGTTTTTT	CASSPAGPQSNTGELFF
TRBV20-1	few	TRBJ2-7	TRBD2	TGCAGTGCTAGAGCCGCCCGGGAGGGGGGTCTCGAGCAGTACTTC	CSARAAREGGLEQYF
TRBV29-1	few	TRBJ1-1	TRBD1	TGCAGCGTGACAGGGACGATGGACCCCACTGAAGCTTTCTTT	CSVTGTMDPTEAFF
TRBV27	few	TRBJ1-4	TRBD1	TGTGCCAGCAGTTTCCAGGGGGCTAGCGAAAAACTGTTTTTT	CASSFQGASEKLFF
TRBV3-1	.	TRBJ2-2	TRBD2	TGTGCCAGCAGCCACCCGGGACTAGCGGGAGATGTCACCGGGGAGCTGTTTTTT	CASSHPGLAGDVTGELFF
TRBV20-1	.	TRBJ2-2	TRBD2	TGCAGTGCTAGAGAGGCTAGCGGGGGGGCGAGGGAGCTGTTTTTT	CSAREASGGARELFF
TRBV28	.	TRBJ2-3	.	TGTGCCAGGAGAGGACGGGAACGGCAAACGGGCGCAGATACGCAGTATTTT	CARRGRERQTGADTQYF
TRBV4-1	few	TRBJ1-2	.	TGCGCCAGCAGCCAAGTAGCAGGGGACTATGGCTACACCTTC	CASSQVAGDYGYTF
TRBV10-2	few	TRBJ2-3	TRBD2	TGCGCCAGCAGAACTAGCGGAATTAGCACAGATACGCAGTATTTT	CASRTSGISTDTQYF
TRBV29-1	.	TRBJ1-4	.	TGCAGCGGACGACTTGCAACTAATGAAAAACTGTTTTTT	CSGRLATNEKLFF
TRBV20-1	.	TRBJ2-3	.	TGCAGTGCTAGAGATAAAAGGACAGTTAGCACAGATACGCAGTATTTT	CSARDKRTVSTDTQYF
TRBV5-1	.	TRBJ2-7	.	TGCGCCAGAGAGGGACCGCCACCCTACGAGCAGTACTTC	CAREGPPPYEQYF
TRBV6-2/TRBV6-3	.	TRBJ2-1	.	TGTGCCAGTACCTGGACTGCCAACAATGAGCAGTTCTTC	CASTWTANNEQFF
TRBV14	few	TRBJ2-3	TRBD1	TGTGCCAGCAGCCACCTTCTGGGACAGGCTTACACAGATACGCAGTATTTT	CASSHLLGQAYTDTQYF
TRBV21-1	.	TRBJ2-7	.	TGTGCCAGCAGCAAAGCCCCCTCCGAGCAGTACTTC	CASSKAPSEQYF
TRBV25-1	.	TRBJ2-1	.	TGTGCCAGCAGTGACGGAGGGCTAGCGCTTTACGTGGATGAGCAGTTCTTC	CASSDGGLALYVDEQFF
TRBV12-3/TRBV12-4	.	TRBJ2-3	TRBD1	TGTGCCAGCAGCAAAACCACAGGGGGTACCTACACAGATACGCAGTATTTT	CASSKTTGGTYTDTQYF
TRBV20-1	.	TRBJ2-2	TRBD2	TGCAGTGCTATGCGGGAGGGTTCCACCGGGGAGCTGTTTTTT	CSAMREGSTGELFF
TRBV5-1	.	TRBJ2-6	.	TGCGCCAGCAGCTTGCTCGGACCACCCCAATCTGGGGCCAACGTCCTGACTTTC	CASSLLGPPQSGANVLTF
TRBV4-1	once	TRBJ2-2	.	TGCGCCAGCAGCCAAGATATCGCGGGCACCGGGGAGCTGTTTTTT	CASSQDIAGTGELFF
TRBV29-1	many	TRBJ2-5	.	TGCAGCGTAGGAAGGGGACAAGAGACCCAGTACTTC	CSVGRGQETQYF
TRBV20-1	.	TRBJ2-3	TRBD2	TGCAGTGCTAGACGACTAGCGGGAGACACAGATACGCAGTATTTT	CSARRLAGDTDTQYF
TRBV10-2	few	TRBJ1-5	.	TGCGCCAGCGGCGAGGGCCCGGTCAATCAGCCCCAGCATTTT	CASGEGPVNQPQHF
TRBV27	few	TRBJ1-1	.	TGTGCCAGCACCCGGACCGGTAACACTGAAGCTTTCTTT	CASTRTGNTEAFF
TRBV14	.	TRBJ2-1	TRBD2	TGTGCCAGCAGCCGGCGGGAGGGTTATTACAATGAGCAGTTCTTC	CASSRREGYYNEQFF
TRBV9	.	TRBJ2-2	.	TGTGCCAGCAGCGTATCTTTCACTAGCCTAAACACCGGGGAGCTGTTTTTT	CASSVSFTSLNTGELFF
TRBV28	.	TRBJ1-6	.	TGTGCCAGCAGCCGGGGCGCGCGAGGCTCCTATAATTCACCCCTCCACTTT	CASSRGARGSYNSPLHF
TRBV7-2	many	TRBJ2-1	TRBD2	TGTGCCAGCAGCTTAGTTAGCGGGTATGAGCAGTTCTTC	CASSLVSGYEQFF
TRBV7-2	few	TRBJ2-1	TRBD2	TGTGCCAGCAGCTTAGAGAGGGGACTAAACAATGAGCAGTTCTTC	CASSLERGLNNEQFF
TRBV5-1	.	TRBJ2-5	.	TGCGCCAGCAGCTGGGGTGGCCTGCCACAAGAGACCCAGTACTTC	CASSWGGLPQETQYF
TRBV11-1	.	TRBJ2-7	TRBD1	TGTGCCAGCAGCACACCTACCCGACAGGGCAAAGGGGAGATCTTCTACGAGCAGTACTTC	CASSTPTRQGKGEIFYEQYF
TRBV29-1	.	TRBJ2-7	TRBD2	TGCAGCGTTAGACCGCGACTAGCGGACCACTACGAGCAGTACTTC	CSVRPRLADHYEQYF